This is a list of T cell receptor beta chains from one sample in a study of molecular identifiers for immune sequencing clone quantification. A single record per CDR3 protein comes from TCRdb applying MiXCR to the PCR reads. This table has more than 450,000 distinct CDR3 sequences, around 21% appearing once. Sequencing was performed on naive CD8+ T cells from blood, with Jurkat cell RNA spiked in. The receptors were sampled from a human donor in good health. Some libraries in this study had Jurkat cell RNA spiked in. CDR3s include the opening cysteine and the closing phenylalanine or tryptophan. A D gene is named only where the DNA matches it firmly. Size values are once, few and many counts, or a class for expanded clones, and some rows have none.

>few|TRBJ1-5|TRBV19|-
TGTGCCAGTCATGGGACATCCCACGCCAATCAGCCCCAGCATTTT
CASHGTSHANQPQHF
>many|TRBJ2-7|TRBV29-1|TRBD2
TGCAGCGTTGAACTAGCGGGAGGGTACGACGAGCAGTACTTC
CSVELAGGYDEQYF
>-|TRBJ1-3|TRBV10-3|-
TGTGCCATCAGTGTCAACCTAGTCAGGGGAAACACCATATATTTT
CAISVNLVRGNTIYF
>many|TRBJ1-1|TRBV7-9|-
TGTGCCAGCAGCCACCCCCTGAACACTGAAGCTTTCTTT
CASSHPLNTEAFF
>many|TRBJ2-7|TRBV7-9|-
TGTGCCAGCAGGGCATCAGGGGACGAGCAGTACTTC
CASRASGDEQYF
>once|TRBJ2-7|TRBV5-5|-
TGTGCCAGCAGCTTAGGGACTGGGTCCTACGAGCATTACTTC
CASSLGTGSYEHYF
>few|TRBJ1-1|TRBV9|-
TGTGCCAGCAGCGTAGTGGCAGGTGCTGAAGCTTTCTTT
CASSVVAGAEAFF
>few|TRBJ2-2|TRBV5-1|TRBD1
TGCGCCAGCAGCGCCGGGACAGTTAAGCTTACCGGGGAGCTGTTTTTT
CASSAGTVKLTGELFF
>few|TRBJ1-4|TRBV12-3/TRBV12-4|-
TGTGCCAGCAGTTTTGTGGTTGGCAGGCGGGAAACTAATGAAAAACTGTTTTTT
CASSFVVGRRETNEKLFF
>few|TRBJ1-1|TRBV20-1|-
TGCAGTGCTAGACAGGGGCGTTTGAACACTGAAGCTTTCTTT
CSARQGRLNTEAFF
>-|TRBJ1-2|TRBV6-1|-
TGTGCCACAAGAAAATCCCTGACGGAGTCCTATGGCTACACCTTC
CATRKSLTESYGYTF
>many|TRBJ2-7|TRBV20-1|-
TGCAGTGCAAAAGCAGTACTCTCCTACGAGCAGTACTTC
CSAKAVLSYEQYF
>-|TRBJ1-1|TRBV19|-
TGTGCCAGTGGCAAAGAGATTTGGGGGGATTTTAACACTGAAGCTTTCTTT
CASGKEIWGDFNTEAFF
>once|TRBJ1-1|TRBV7-9|-
TGTGCCAGCAGCTCTACACAAACAGTGAACGCTGAAGCTTTCTTT
CASSSTQTVNAEAFF
>many|TRBJ1-5|TRBV6-5|-
TGTGCCAGCAGTTACTCGTCAGTGGGCAATCAGCCCCAGCATTTT
CASSYSSVGNQPQHF
>-|TRBJ2-7|TRBV2|TRBD2
TGTGCCAGCAGCCCAGGTATCACAGACCAAGCTCAAGAGCTAGCGGGAGTTTCCTACGAGCAGTACTTC
CASSPGITDQAQELAGVSYEQYF
>many|TRBJ2-5|TRBV27|TRBD1
TGTGCCAGCAGTTCATCAGGGGGTCACGGGACCCAGTACTTC
CASSSSGGHGTQYF
>few|TRBJ1-1|TRBV19|TRBD1
TGTGCCAGTAGTGCGAGTCTTGACAGGGTCACTGAAGCTTTCTTT
CASSASLDRVTEAFF
>-|TRBJ2-3|TRBV19|TRBD2
TGTGTCAGTAACGCGGGAGTGGCAGATACGCAGTATTTT
CVSNAGVADTQYF
>-|TRBJ2-7|TRBV28|TRBD1
TGTGCCAGCAGTGATCCGGGACAGGGGGATTACGAGCAGTACTTC
CASSDPGQGDYEQYF
>many|TRBJ2-7|TRBV29-1|-
TGCAGCGTTGAAGACCAACAGGCTACGATGAGGGGCGAGCAGTACTTC
CSVEDQQATMRGEQYF
>few|TRBJ1-5|TRBV19|-
TGTGCCAGTAGATCTGGGGGCACGGGGCAGCCCCAGCATTTT
CASRSGGTGQPQHF
>-|TRBJ2-3|TRBV10-3|TRBD1
TGTGCCATCAGTGAGAGAGAGGGGTACCCGGGACAGGGACCTTATACGCAGTATTTT
CAISEREGYPGQGPYTQYF
>few|TRBJ2-5|TRBV27|TRBD2
TGTGCCAGCAGTTTAGCGGGAGGGCCGATTCGAGAGACCCAGTACTTC
CASSLAGGPIRETQYF
>many|TRBJ2-7|TRBV6-1|-
TGTGCCAGCAGTGAAGCGCCAGGGCGGGAGCAGTACTTC
CASSEAPGREQYF
>-|TRBJ1-1|TRBV4-3|-
TGCGCCAGCAGCCAAGATTGGTCGGCAGGGCGGACTGAAGCTTTCTTT
CASSQDWSAGRTEAFF
>many|TRBJ2-7|TRBV20-1|TRBD1
TGCAGTGCTAGCGGGGACAGCACCTACGAGCAGTACTTC
CSASGDSTYEQYF
>few|TRBJ1-1|TRBV5-4|-
TGTGCCAGCAGCCAGAAGGGTGGCACTGAAGCTTTCTTT
CASSQKGGTEAFF
>few|TRBJ2-7|TRBV9|-
TGTGCCAGCGGAAACAGGGACCCCTACGAGCAGTACTTC
CASGNRDPYEQYF
>many|TRBJ2-5|TRBV20-1|TRBD1
TGCAGTGCTAGAGATCGCTGGGGACAGGTCCAAGAGACCCAGTACTTC
CSARDRWGQVQETQYF
>few|TRBJ2-1|TRBV27|TRBD1
TGTGCCAGCAGTTTATATGCAGGGGGCGGCGATGAGCAGTTCTTC
CASSLYAGGGDEQFF
>-|TRBJ2-5|TRBV27|TRBD2
TGTGCCAGCAGTTTGTGGGAGGGAGAGACCCAGTACTTC
CASSLWEGETQYF
>many|TRBJ1-5|TRBV4-3|-
TGCGCCAGCAGCCAAGATCTGTGGGGCAATCAGCCCCAGCATTTT
CASSQDLWGNQPQHF
>many|TRBJ2-2|TRBV5-4|-
TGTGCCAGCAGCCTACCCACCGGGGAGCTGTTTTTT
CASSLPTGELFF
>many|TRBJ1-1|TRBV12-3/TRBV12-4|-
TGTGCCAGCAGTCTCTCAATTGGCACTGAAGCTTTCTTT
CASSLSIGTEAFF
>few|TRBJ1-3|TRBV7-9|-
TGTGCCAGCAGCTTAGGATCACTGGGACGGGGAAACACCATATATTTT
CASSLGSLGRGNTIYF
>-|TRBJ2-7|TRBV7-6|-
TGTGCCAGCAGCTCCGGAGGCGGGGCCCTTGTCGAGCAGTACTTC
CASSSGGGALVEQYF
>-|TRBJ2-3|TRBV9|-
TGTGCCAGCAGCGAAATGGGGGCAGATACGCAGTATTTT
CASSEMGADTQYF
>few|TRBJ2-3|TRBV15|TRBD2
TGTGCCACCAGCAGACAACTTATGACAGGTCTAGCGGGAGAAGATACGCAGTATTTT
CATSRQLMTGLAGEDTQYF
>-|TRBJ2-2|TRBV28|-
TGTGCCAGCAGTAATCCAAAGAACACCGGGGAGCTGTTTTTT
CASSNPKNTGELFF
>-|TRBJ2-7|TRBV4-3|-
TGCGCCAGCAGCCAAGCAAGCACGGACGAGCAGTACTTC
CASSQASTDEQYF
>-|TRBJ2-1|TRBV2|-
TGTGCCAGAAGGGAAATAGCGGAATATGAGCAGTTCTTC
CARREIAEYEQFF
>many|TRBJ2-1|TRBV6-2/TRBV6-3|TRBD2
TGTGCCAGCAGGACTCTAGCGGGGGGGCTTAATGAGCAGTTCTTC
CASRTLAGGLNEQFF
>many|TRBJ2-2|TRBV6-5|-
TGTGCCAGCAGTGCCATCGGGGAGCTGTTTTTT
CASSAIGELFF
>few|TRBJ1-1|TRBV20-1|-
TGCAGTGCCAATTACCAGGGGATGAACACTGAAGCTTTCTTT
CSANYQGMNTEAFF
>many|TRBJ1-5|TRBV28|-
TGTGCCAGCAGTTTATTGGGTCAGGGAAAGGACAATCAGCCCCAGCATTTT
CASSLLGQGKDNQPQHF
>-|TRBJ2-3|TRBV19|TRBD1
TGTGCCAGTAGTACTACAGGGGGCTCCGCAGATACGCAGTATTTT
CASSTTGGSADTQYF
>many|TRBJ2-7|TRBV27|TRBD1
TGTGCCAGCAGCCCGGGACAGGCCTACGAGCAGTACTTC
CASSPGQAYEQYF
>-|TRBJ1-1|TRBV20-1|TRBD1
TGCAGTGCTAATAGGGGGCCTCCCCCTCAAGCTTTCTTT
CSANRGPPPQAFF
>-|TRBJ1-1|TRBV21-1|-
TGTGCCAGCAGCAAGGCGACAGGTCCGTCCTTGATGACCACTGAAGCTTTCTTT
CASSKATGPSLMTTEAFF
>few|TRBJ2-7|TRBV6-6|TRBD2
TGTGCCAGCAGTAAACCCCTGCTAGCGGGAGTTAGGGAGCAGTACTTC
CASSKPLLAGVREQYF
>-|TRBJ1-5|TRBV6-2/TRBV6-3|-
TGTGCCAGCAGTAGTCCGGGGGAACCCCAGCATTTT
CASSSPGEPQHF
>few|TRBJ2-1|TRBV7-9|TRBD1
TGTGCCAGCAGCGGGGGACAGCCTGATACCTACAATGAGCAGTTCTTC
CASSGGQPDTYNEQFF
>few|TRBJ2-7|TRBV6-2/TRBV6-3|-
TGTGCCAGCAGTGGAACCGGGATTATAAGCCACGAGCAGTACTTC
CASSGTGIISHEQYF
>many|TRBJ2-7|TRBV19|TRBD1
TGTGCCAGTAGTTATGGGACAGGGGCGAACTACGAGCAGTACTTC
CASSYGTGANYEQYF